This passage covers 9 T cell receptor beta chains from one sample sequenced in a study of cytomegalovirus exposure and HLA in healthy donors. Assay: immunoSEQ multiplex PCR; the TCRdb copy retains only in-frame clones and omits some. The top ten clones hold about 3.3% of a sample with 71,000 or so clones, around 94% of them seen once. Sequencing input: PBMCs. These receptor sequences come from a woman aged 18-29 years in good health and CMV-seropositive.

The V and J genes are TRBV7-7 and TRBJ2-3; TRBD1 aligns across 7 bases. Trimming cost V 5 bases and J 4 bases; bases outside gene matches: 12. CDR3 length equals 16 residues. CDR1 is SSHAT, CDR2 FNYEAQ, per germline (reference sequence). The CDR3 DNA is TGTGCCAGCAGCCCTAATGAGGGGGCCGGTGCAGATACGCAGTATTTT. Protein: CASSPNEGAGADTQYF.

This clone came up once. V and J are TRBV11-1 and TRBJ2-6, with 10 bases lining up with TRBD1. There are 17 residues in the CDR3. The V gene end was trimmed by 5 bases and the J gene end by 0 bases; junction bases not matched to a gene: 4. From germline, CDR1 is SGHAT and CDR2 FQDESV (reference sequence). The CDR3 nucleotides are TGTGCCAGCAGCGTAAGGGACAGGGGCTCTGGGGCCAACGTCCTGACTTTC. It specifies CASSVRDRGSGANVLTF.

A word on this clone: The identical CDR3 is also encoded by other nucleotide sequences in the sample. The chain recombines TRBV4-3 with TRBJ2-7; 10 bases line up with TRBD1. Germline CDR1 and CDR2: LGHNA and YSLEER. The CDR3 loop spans 16 amino acids. The junction had 9 bases not matched to a gene; V was cut back by 3 bases and J by 4 bases. CDR3 in amino acids: CASSHSGTGETYEQYF. As DNA, the CDR3 is TGCGCCAGCAGCCATTCTGGGACAGGGGAAACTTACGAGCAGTACTTC.

V usage is TRBV19 and J usage is TRBJ1-1; the D gene is possibly TRBD1 (5 bases). Germline CDR1 LNHDA, CDR2 SQIVND (reference sequence). The CDR3 loop spans 13 amino acids. The V end lost 5 bases, the J end lost 1 base, and 8 bases lay between the germline ends. The CDR3: CASSPGWNTEAFF. The CDR3, as DNA: TGTGCCAGTAGTCCAGGGTGGAACACTGAAGCTTTCTTT.

The chain combines TRBV2 with TRBJ1-5; 10 bases map to TRBD1. The V gene end was trimmed by 7 bases and the J gene end by 5 bases; junction bases not matched to a gene: 5. The CDR3 consists of 14 residues. Germline CDR1 reads SNHLY; CDR2 reads FYNNEI. CDR3 nucleotides: TGTGCCAGCAAGGACAGGGGGTCCTATCAGCCCCAGCATTTT. Translating it yields CASKDRGSYQPQHF.

The chain joins TRBV29-1 to TRBJ2-1, with 8 bases identical to TRBD2. The V and J ends lost 6 bases and 8 bases, in that order; junction bases with no gene match: 9. This CDR3 is built from 13 residues. Germline assignment: CDR1 SQVTM and CDR2 ANQGSEA. CDR3 nucleotide sequence: TGCAGCGTCGGACTAGCACTTGAGGATGAGCAGTTCTTC. Translation: CSVGLALEDEQFF.

The chain is built from TRBV7-2 and TRBJ2-7, with 9 bases aligning to TRBD1. Germline loops: CDR1 SGHTA, CDR2 FQGNSA. V lost 5 bases to trimming and J lost 6 bases; unmatched junction nucleotides: 11. The length of the CDR3 is 15 residues. DNA for the CDR3: TGTGCCAGCAGCCACTTAGGGGACAGGGCCTCCGAGCAGTACTTC. It is translated as CASSHLGDRASEQYF.

V gene TRBV19 combines with J gene TRBJ2-4; TRBD1 matches 7 bases. Losses at the gene ends were 2 bases for V and 11 bases for J; bases not matched to a gene: 9. From germline, CDR1 is LNHDA and CDR2 SQIVND (reference sequence). This CDR3 region has 14 residues. The CDR3 region has the DNA TGTGCCAGTAGTATAATGGGACAGTCATACGTTCAGTACTTC. Amino acid sequence: CASSIMGQSYVQYF.

The chain joins TRBV5-6 to TRBJ2-2; TRBD2 agrees at 7 bases. After removal of 1 base from V and 2 bases from J, the junction contained 2 bases not matched to a gene. Germline lookup yields CDR1 SGHDT and CDR2 YYEEEE. The CDR3 is 15 amino acids. The CDR3: CASSLPGLNTGELFF. The CDR3 nucleotides are TGTGCCAGCAGCTTGCCGGGACTAAACACCGGGGAGCTGTTTTTT.